A single TCR beta chain is shown here with its context. This specimen comes from a study of blood T cell repertoires in COVID-19. The CDR3 runs to 14 residues. Germline lookup yields CDR1 MNHEY and CDR2 SMNVEV (reference sequence). The V segment lost 5 bases and the J segment 1 base; nucleotides outside the gene matches: 3. Methods used by the authors: Amplification with reference gene primers provided the estimates of nucleated cell counts. Using immunoSEQ multiplex PCR, the repertoire was profiled, and TCRdb retains in-frame clones only, with some absent. D and trimming come from the DNA, and the V and J calls and clone size come from that table. The sample shows some 160,000 clones, 88% of them seen only once.

Sequencing was carried out using peripheral blood. The TCR comes from a man aged 45-65 years who had recovered from COVID-19. This chain uses TRBV27 with TRBJ2-3; 7 nucleotides line up with TRBD2. The CDR3 DNA follows: TGTGCCAGCAGTCGACGGGAGGGCACAGATACGCAGTATTTT. This codes for CASSRREGTDTQYF.